The sequence of this T cell receptor beta chain was determined in a study of blood T cell repertoires in COVID-19. Turning to the study itself: Whether acute or convalescent, the COVID-19 samples came from the United States, Italy and Spain.

Profiled with immunoSEQ multiplex PCR; TCRdb holds only in-frame clones, not every one. The repertoire consists of some 99,000 clones, with around 84% occurring once and the leading ten covering about an eighth. This CDR3 has 15 amino acids. Trimming took 8 bases from V and 5 from J; bases not matched to a gene: 8. CDR1 is SEHNR and CDR2 is FQNEAQ in the germline V gene (reference sequence). V and J are TRBV7-9 and TRBJ2-2; 10 nucleotides align to TRBD2. The TCR sequence derives from an older woman in a cohort sampled during active or convalescent COVID-19. The specimen sequenced was peripheral blood. The CDR3 is CASPPSGRVTGELFF. CDR3 in DNA: TGTGCCAGCCCCCCCAGCGGGAGGGTAACCGGGGAGCTGTTTTTT.